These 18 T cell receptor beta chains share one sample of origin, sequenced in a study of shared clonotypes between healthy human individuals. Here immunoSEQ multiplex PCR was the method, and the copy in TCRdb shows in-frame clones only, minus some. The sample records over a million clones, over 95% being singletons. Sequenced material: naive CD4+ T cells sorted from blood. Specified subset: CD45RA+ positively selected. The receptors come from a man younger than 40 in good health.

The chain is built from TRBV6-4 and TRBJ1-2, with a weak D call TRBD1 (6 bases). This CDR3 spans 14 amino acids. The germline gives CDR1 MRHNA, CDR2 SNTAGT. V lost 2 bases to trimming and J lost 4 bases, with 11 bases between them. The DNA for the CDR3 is TGTGCCAGCAGTGACCAGGGACAAGGCTATGGCTACACCTTC. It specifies CASSDQGQGYGYTF.

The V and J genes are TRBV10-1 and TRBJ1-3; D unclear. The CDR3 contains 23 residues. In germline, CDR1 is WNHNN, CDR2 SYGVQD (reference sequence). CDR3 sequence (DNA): TGCACGCCGAGGGTTGCCGAGGGTTGCCTCGCGAGGGTCACGGGGAGCACTGGAAACACCATATATTTT. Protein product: CTPRVAEGCLARVTGSTGNTIYF.

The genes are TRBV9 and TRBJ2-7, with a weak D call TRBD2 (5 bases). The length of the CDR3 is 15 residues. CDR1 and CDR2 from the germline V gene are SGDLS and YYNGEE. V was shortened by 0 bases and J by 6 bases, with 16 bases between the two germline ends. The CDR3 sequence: CASSVEDSRTGEQYF. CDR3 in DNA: TGTGCCAGCAGCGTAGAGGACTCCAGAACGGGCGAGCAGTACTTC. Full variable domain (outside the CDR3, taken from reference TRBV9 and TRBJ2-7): DSGVTQTPKHLITATGQRVTLRCSPRSGDLSVYWYQQSLDQGLQFLIQYYNGEERAKGNILERFSAQQFPDLHSELNLSSLELGDSALYFCASSVEDSRTGEQYFGPGTRLTVT.

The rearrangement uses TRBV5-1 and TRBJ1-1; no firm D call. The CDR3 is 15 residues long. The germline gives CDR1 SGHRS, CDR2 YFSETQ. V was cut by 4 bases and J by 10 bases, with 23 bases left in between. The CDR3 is CASSPHLRPESVAFF. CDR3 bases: TGCGCCAGCAGCCCACATCTCCGGCCGGAAAGCGTAGCTTTCTTT.

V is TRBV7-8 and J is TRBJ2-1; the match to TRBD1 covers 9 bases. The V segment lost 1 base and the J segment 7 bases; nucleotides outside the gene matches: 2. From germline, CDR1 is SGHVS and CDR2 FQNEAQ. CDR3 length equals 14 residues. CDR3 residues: CASSLGGTGNEQFF. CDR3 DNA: TGTGCCAGCAGCTTAGGGGGGACAGGGAATGAGCAGTTCTTC.

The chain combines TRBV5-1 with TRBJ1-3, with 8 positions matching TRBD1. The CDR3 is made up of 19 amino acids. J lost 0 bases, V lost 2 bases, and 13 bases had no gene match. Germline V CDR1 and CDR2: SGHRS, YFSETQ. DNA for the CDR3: TGCGCCAGCAGCTTATCCACCCCGGGGACAGGCGTCTCTGGAAACACCATATATTTT. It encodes CASSLSTPGTGVSGNTIYF.

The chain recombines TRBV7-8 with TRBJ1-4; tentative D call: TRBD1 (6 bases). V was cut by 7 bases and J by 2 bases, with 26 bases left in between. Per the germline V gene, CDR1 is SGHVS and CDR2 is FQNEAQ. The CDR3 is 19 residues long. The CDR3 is CASIKGGRDIYATNEKLFF. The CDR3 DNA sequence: TGTGCCAGCATCAAAGGGGGTAGGGACATATATGCCACTAATGAAAAACTGTTTTTT.

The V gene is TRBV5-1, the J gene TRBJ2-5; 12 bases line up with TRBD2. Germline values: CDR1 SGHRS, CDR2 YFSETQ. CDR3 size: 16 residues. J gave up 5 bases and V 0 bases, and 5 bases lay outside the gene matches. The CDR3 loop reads CASSLGALAGGETQYF. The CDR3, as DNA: TGCGCCAGCAGCTTGGGAGCCCTAGCGGGAGGGGAGACCCAGTACTTC.

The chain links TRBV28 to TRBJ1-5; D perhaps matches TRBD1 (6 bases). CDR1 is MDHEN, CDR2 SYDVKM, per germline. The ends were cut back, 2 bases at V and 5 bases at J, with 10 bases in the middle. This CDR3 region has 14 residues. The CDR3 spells CASSLNRVDQPQHF. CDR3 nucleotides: TGTGCCAGCAGTTTAAACAGGGTCGATCAGCCCCAGCATTTT.

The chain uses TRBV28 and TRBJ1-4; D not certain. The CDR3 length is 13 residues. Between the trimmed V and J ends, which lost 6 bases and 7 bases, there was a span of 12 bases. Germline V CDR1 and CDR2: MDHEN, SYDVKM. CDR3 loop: CASSLLGFEKLFF. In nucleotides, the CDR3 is TGTGCCAGCAGCCTTCTAGGGTTTGAAAAACTGTTTTTT.

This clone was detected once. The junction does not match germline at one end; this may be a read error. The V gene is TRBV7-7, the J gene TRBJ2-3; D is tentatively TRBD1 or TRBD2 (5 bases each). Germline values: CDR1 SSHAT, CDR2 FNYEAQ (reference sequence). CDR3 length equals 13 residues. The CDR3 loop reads CASSLGEEDTQYF. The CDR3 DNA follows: TGTGCTAGCAGCCTGGGGGAAGAAGATACGCAGTATTTT.

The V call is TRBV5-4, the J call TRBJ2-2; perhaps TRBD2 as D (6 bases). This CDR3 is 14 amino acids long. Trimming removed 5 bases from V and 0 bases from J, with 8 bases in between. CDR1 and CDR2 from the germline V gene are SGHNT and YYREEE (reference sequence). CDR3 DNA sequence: TGTGCCAGCAGGGTAGCGGCGAACACCGGGGAGCTGTTTTTT. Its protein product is CASRVAANTGELFF.

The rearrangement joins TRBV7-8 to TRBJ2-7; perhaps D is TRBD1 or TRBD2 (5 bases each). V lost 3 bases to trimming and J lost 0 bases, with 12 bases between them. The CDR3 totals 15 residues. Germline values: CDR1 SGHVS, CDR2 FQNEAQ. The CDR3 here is CASSFRDRISYEQYF. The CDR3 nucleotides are TGTGCCAGCAGCTTTCGGGACCGAATCTCCTACGAGCAGTACTTC.

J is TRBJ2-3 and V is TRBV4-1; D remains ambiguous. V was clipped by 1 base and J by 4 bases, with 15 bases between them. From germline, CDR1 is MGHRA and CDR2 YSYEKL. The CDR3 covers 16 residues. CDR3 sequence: CASSQVESRMADTQYF. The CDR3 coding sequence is TGCGCCAGCAGCCAAGTGGAAAGCAGGATGGCAGATACGCAGTATTTT.

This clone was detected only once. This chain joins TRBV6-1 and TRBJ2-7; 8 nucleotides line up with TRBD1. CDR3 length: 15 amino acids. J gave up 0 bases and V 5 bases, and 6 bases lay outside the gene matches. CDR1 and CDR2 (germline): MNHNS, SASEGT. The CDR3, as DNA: TGTGCCAGCAGTCTTCAGGGACAGGCCTCCTACGAGCAGTACTTC. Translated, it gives CASSLQGQASYEQYF.

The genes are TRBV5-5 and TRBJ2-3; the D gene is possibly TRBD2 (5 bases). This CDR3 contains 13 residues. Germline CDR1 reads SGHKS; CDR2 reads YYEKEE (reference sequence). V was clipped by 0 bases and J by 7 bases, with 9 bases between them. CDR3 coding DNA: TGTGCCAGCAGCTTGGAGGACTTGTATACGCAGTATTTT. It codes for CASSLEDLYTQYF. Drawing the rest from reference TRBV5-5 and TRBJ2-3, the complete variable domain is DAGVTQSPTHLIKTRGQQVTLRCSPISGHKSVSWYQQVLGQGPQFIFQYYEKEERGRGNFPDRFSARQFPNYSSELNVNALLLGDSALYLCASSLEDLYTQYFGPGTRLTVL.

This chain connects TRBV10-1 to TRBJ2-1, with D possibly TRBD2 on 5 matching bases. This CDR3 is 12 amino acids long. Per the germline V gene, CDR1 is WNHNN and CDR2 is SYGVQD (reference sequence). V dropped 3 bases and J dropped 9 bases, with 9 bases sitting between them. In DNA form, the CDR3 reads TGCGCCAGCAGTGAAGATCGGGGTGAGCAGTTCTTC. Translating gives CASSEDRGEQFF.

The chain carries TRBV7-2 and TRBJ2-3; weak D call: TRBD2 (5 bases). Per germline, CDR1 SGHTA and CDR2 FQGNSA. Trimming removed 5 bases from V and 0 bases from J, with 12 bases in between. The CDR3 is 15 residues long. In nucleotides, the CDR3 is TGTGCCAGCAGCCGACCCGAGGGTAGCACAGATACGCAGTATTTT. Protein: CASSRPEGSTDTQYF.